This TCR beta chain was captured in a study of blood T cell repertoires in COVID-19. The CDR3 length is 15 residues. Trimming shortened V by 5 bases and J by 0 bases, and 11 bases separated the two germline ends. CDR1 SEHNR and CDR2 FQNEAQ come from the germline V gene (reference sequence). Libraries were prepared by immunoSEQ multiplex PCR; TCRdb keeps only in-frame clonotypes and omits some of them. The sample lists approximately 140,000 clones, just under 85% occurring once. The receptor was derived from a woman between 40 and 50 years old with active or convalescent COVID-19. The genes are TRBV7-9 and TRBJ1-5; D possibly corresponds to TRBD1 (5 bases). Sequenced material: peripheral blood. This chain's CDR3 is CASSPGGSSNQPQHF. CDR3 nucleotides: TGTGCCAGCAGCCCTGGGGGGAGTAGCAATCAGCCCCAGCATTTT.